One sample yielded the 30 T cell receptor beta chains listed below, sequenced in a study of T cell repertoires in cytomegalovirus infection. TCRdb reprocessed the reads via MiXCR and lists one record per CDR3 protein. The profile shows just under 300,000 distinct CDR3 sequences, roughly a tenth of them singletons. Sequenced: PBMCs. The receptors originated from a human donor in good health (CMV status not recorded). Some clones in this sample may be carry-over from other donors' samples.

In this sample, this clonotype turned up many times. CDR3 DNA: TGCAGCGTTAATCCCGGGACAACTAACACTGAAGCTTTCTTT. This translates into CSVNPGTTNTEAFF. The chain couples TRBV29-1 to TRBJ1-1, with D perhaps matching TRBD1 (6 bases). CDR1 and CDR2 (germline): SQVTM, ANQGSEA. The V end was cut by 5 bases, the J end by 2 bases, with 15 bases between. This CDR3 spans 14 amino acids.

This clonotype showed up many times. The V gene is TRBV7-2, the J gene TRBJ1-1, with no clear D. Germline assignment: CDR1 SGHTA and CDR2 FQGNSA. V was clipped by 1 base and J by 8 bases, with 8 bases between them. The CDR3 consists of 12 residues. Here the CDR3 DNA reads TGTGCCAGCAGCTTAGGGGCGGGGGAAGCTTTCTTT. This encodes CASSLGAGEAFF.

This clonotype has ten or more counts. The chain employs TRBV28 and TRBJ2-7; D gene ambiguous. Germline V gives CDR1 MDHEN, CDR2 SYDVKM. The CDR3 totals 12 residues. V lost 6 bases and J 2 bases, leaving 8 bases between the germline ends. CDR3 sequence reads: CASSGRTYEQYV. DNA for the CDR3: TGTGCCAGCAGCGGGCGTACCTACGAGCAGTACGTC.

This clonotype was seen many times. The genes are TRBV29-1 and TRBJ2-2; D assignment may be TRBD1 or TRBD2 (5 bases each). With 6 bases removed from V and 3 bases from J, the gap between germline ends came to 14 bases. This CDR3 has 14 amino acids. Germline V CDR1 and CDR2: SQVTM, ANQGSEA. This CDR3 is CSVARDAHTGELFF. CDR3 nucleotide sequence: TGCAGCGTAGCGAGGGACGCCCACACCGGGGAGCTGTTTTTT.

This clonotype was picked up many times. The J gene is TRBJ1-1, the V gene TRBV25-1; D is unresolved. This CDR3 is built from 14 residues. Germline V gene sequence: CDR1 MGHDK, CDR2 SYGVNS. Deletions cut 5 bases from V and 1 base from J, with 11 bases between. The CDR3: CASSNRTPNTEAFF. DNA of the CDR3: TGTGCCAGCAGTAACCGGACCCCGAACACTGAAGCTTTCTTT.

This clonotype was recorded at least ten times. The gene calls are TRBV20-1 and TRBJ1-2; TRBD1 matches 7 bases. V dropped 4 bases and J dropped 8; count of bases not matched to a gene: 4. The CDR3 is 11 residues long. Germline V gene lookup returns CDR1 DFQATT and CDR2 SNEGSKA (reference sequence). CDR3 sequence reads: CSATTGTGYTF. Written as DNA, the CDR3 is TGCAGTGCTACGACAGGGACCGGCTACACCTTC.

This clonotype was seen many times. The CDR3: CASGRGGTDTQYF. The CDR3 DNA reads as TGTGCCAGCGGGCGGGGGGGCACAGATACGCAGTATTTT. The chain combines TRBV7-2 with TRBJ2-3, with 8 positions matching TRBD2. The CDR3 is made up of 13 amino acids. With 8 bases clipped from V and 1 base from J, the junction kept 2 bases outside the gene matches. From germline, CDR1 is SGHTA and CDR2 FQGNSA. Full variable domain (missing parts from reference TRBV7-2 and TRBJ2-3): GAGVSQSPSNKVTEKGKDVELRCDPISGHTALYWYRQSLGQGLEFLIYFQGNSAPDKSGLPSDRFSAERTGGSVSTLTIQRTQQEDSAVYLCASGRGGTDTQYFGPGTRLTVL.

On this clonotype: The germline gene is not matched at one end of the junction; a read error may be the cause. The rearrangement links TRBV24-1 to TRBJ2-1, with D possibly TRBD1 on 6 matching bases. CDR3 length: 14 residues. Germline V gene data show CDR1 as KGHDR and CDR2 as SFDVKD. The CDR3: CATSDGQHYNEQFF. CDR3 sequence (DNA): TGTGCCACGAGTGATGGACAGCACTACAATGAGCAGTTCTTC.

This clonotype was seen ten or more times. The J gene is TRBJ1-5, the V gene TRBV28; D call uncertain. The CDR3 has 13 residues. Trimming removed 2 bases from V and 3 bases from J, with 5 bases in between. Germline V CDR1 and CDR2: MDHEN, SYDVKM. As DNA, the CDR3 is TGTGCCAGCAGTTTACCCCCCAATCAGCCCCAGCATTTT. This sequence encodes CASSLPPNQPQHF.

This clonotype was observed many times. CDR3 residues: CASRPGTRVQTQYF. In nucleotides, the CDR3 is TGTGCCAGCCGACCCGGGACTAGGGTGCAGACCCAGTACTTC. The chain uses TRBV2 and TRBJ2-5; TRBD2 agrees at 8 bases. V gave up 8 bases and J gave up 6 bases; unmatched junction bases: 11. CDR3 length: 14 residues. Germline V gene sequence: CDR1 SNHLY, CDR2 FYNNEI.

Ten or more counts support this clonotype. The V and J genes are TRBV15 and TRBJ1-4, with 9 bases that match TRBD1. Trimming removed 3 bases from V and 0 bases from J; junction bases left unmatched: 2. The CDR3 length is 16 residues. Per germline, CDR1 LNHNV and CDR2 YYDKDF (reference sequence). The CDR3 nucleotides read TGTGCCACCAGCAGGGGACAGGGCGCAACTAATGAAAAACTGTTTTTT. This sequence encodes CATSRGQGATNEKLFF.

The sample holds many counts of this clonotype. The chain has TRBV15 and TRBJ2-2; no clear D gene. The CDR3 has 14 amino acids. Germline V gene data show CDR1 as LNHNV and CDR2 as YYDKDF (reference sequence). Trimming took 4 bases from V and 11 from J, leaving 17 bases between them. Here the CDR3 DNA reads TGTGCCACCAGCACCGACACTAAAGGCAAAGAGCTGTTTTTT. This sequence encodes CATSTDTKGKELFF.

This clonotype showed up many times. This rearrangement joins TRBV6-5 to TRBJ2-2; D not certain. Germline assignment: CDR1 MNHEY and CDR2 SVGAGI. Trimming took off 6 bases at V and 4 bases at J, with 9 bases between the two ends. There are 13 residues in the CDR3. The CDR3 is CASSPWLTGELFF. CDR3 nucleotides: TGTGCCAGCAGCCCGTGGCTCACCGGGGAGCTGTTTTTT.

This chain joins TRBV20-1 and TRBJ2-3, with a possible D match to TRBD1 (6 bases). The germline V gene has CDR1 DFQATT and CDR2 SNEGSKA (reference sequence). V was shortened by 0 bases and J by 2 bases, with 12 bases between the two germline ends. This CDR3 has 15 residues. CDR3 sequence reads: CSARDLGGTTDTQYF. The CDR3 DNA sequence: TGCAGTGCTAGAGATCTAGGGGGAACCACAGATACGCAGTATTTT.

This clonotype was recorded many times. V and J are TRBV20-1 and TRBJ1-6; D is uncertain. Germline lookup yields CDR1 DFQATT and CDR2 SNEGSKA (reference sequence). V lost 5 bases and J lost 0, with 8 bases in between. CDR3 length equals 14 residues. CDR3 nucleotides: TGCAGTGCTGTCGAGAGCTCCTATAATTCACCCCTCCACTTT. Its translation is CSAVESSYNSPLHF.

This clonotype was seen many times. This chain uses TRBV7-9 with TRBJ1-1; D call uncertain. Germline V gives CDR1 SEHNR, CDR2 FQNEAQ (reference sequence). V lost 1 base and J lost 0, with 9 bases in between. The CDR3 is 15 amino acids. This CDR3 is CASSLGANVNTEAFF. The CDR3 region has the DNA TGTGCCAGCAGCTTAGGTGCGAATGTGAACACTGAAGCTTTCTTT.

The table lists this clonotype with many counts. The chain employs TRBV5-4 and TRBJ2-5; 8 bases match TRBD2. This CDR3 has 16 residues. Trimming removed 0 bases from V and 1 base from J; junction bases left unmatched: 5. Germline V lookup: CDR1 SGHNT, CDR2 YYREEE (reference sequence). The CDR3 DNA reads TGTGCCAGCAGCTTGGGGACTAGCAGGTTCCAAGAGACCCAGTACTTC. Translating it yields CASSLGTSRFQETQYF.

This clonotype was seen repeatedly, ten times or more. This chain uses TRBV2 with TRBJ2-3; tentatively, D is TRBD1 (5 bases). Germline V gene lookup returns CDR1 SNHLY and CDR2 FYNNEI. The CDR3 extends over 16 amino acids. Trimming shortened V by 6 bases and J by 0 bases, and 16 bases separated the two germline ends. The CDR3 here is CASSERDSRSTDTQYF. DNA of the CDR3: TGTGCCAGCAGCGAACGAGACAGCCGAAGCACAGATACGCAGTATTTT.

Many counts were recorded for this clonotype. The chain recombines TRBV5-4 with TRBJ1-2, with D tentatively TRBD1 (5 bases). The V and J ends lost 1 base and 7 bases respectively, with 8 bases between them. The CDR3 consists of 12 residues. Germline values: CDR1 SGHNT, CDR2 YYREEE (reference sequence). CDR3 in amino acids: CASSLQTGGYTF. CDR3 sequence (DNA): TGTGCCAGCAGCTTGCAAACAGGTGGCTACACCTTC.

This clonotype was observed many times. The rearrangement links TRBV6-2 or TRBV6-3 to TRBJ1-2; 9 bases are a match to TRBD1. The V segment lost 6 bases and the J segment 2 bases; nucleotides outside the gene matches: 10. The V gene's germline CDR1 is MNHEY and CDR2 SVGEGT. This CDR3 has 16 residues. CDR3 nucleotides: TGTGCCAGCAGATCCCCTCCGGGACAGGGAAACTATGGCTACACCTTC. It is translated as CASRSPPGQGNYGYTF.

Many counts were recorded for this clonotype. The chain recombines TRBV6-1 with TRBJ2-2; no clear D gene. Germline V CDR1 and CDR2: MNHNS, SASEGT. This CDR3 is built from 14 residues. V gave up 7 bases and J gave up 0 bases, with 9 bases separating them. This CDR3 reads CASILGTNTGELFF. The CDR3 bases are TGTGCCAGCATATTGGGAACGAACACCGGGGAGCTGTTTTTT.

This clonotype showed up just a few times. CDR3 coding DNA: TGCACCACCGGTTGGGGGGCGAATAATGAGCAGTTCTTC. Amino acid sequence: CTTGWGANNEQFF. The genes are TRBV29-1 and TRBJ2-1; D possibly matches TRBD1 or TRBD2 (6 bases each). The CDR3 covers 13 residues. CDR1 and CDR2 from the germline V gene are SQVTM and ANQGSEA.

This clonotype was recorded a few times. V is TRBV2 and J is TRBJ2-7; TRBD2 matches 8 bases. The CDR3 runs to 16 residues. With V trimmed by 7 bases and J by 0 bases, 11 bases remained unmatched. Germline V CDR1 and CDR2: SNHLY, FYNNEI. CDR3 region: CASNTRGDPSSYEQYF. CDR3 bases: TGTGCCAGCAATACGCGGGGGGACCCTAGCTCCTACGAGCAGTACTTC.

This clonotype has at least ten counts. The genes are TRBV20-1 and TRBJ2-5, with TRBD1 matching over 8 bases. With 2 bases clipped from V and 5 bases from J, the junction kept 10 bases outside the gene matches. CDR1 DFQATT and CDR2 SNEGSKA come from the germline V gene (reference sequence). CDR3 size: 15 residues. The CDR3 sequence: CSARRQGAPGETQYF. In nucleotides, the CDR3 is TGCAGTGCTAGAAGGCAGGGGGCTCCGGGGGAGACCCAGTACTTC.

The chain links TRBV28 to TRBJ2-3, with a possible D match to TRBD1 (6 bases). The end of the DNA fits TRBJ1-5 better, so the J call may be wrong. The CDR3 length is 14 residues. In germline, CDR1 is MDHEN, CDR2 SYDVKM. The DNA for the CDR3 is TGTGCCAGCAGTTCCGGGGGCGAAGTTGGGACGCAGCATTTT. It is translated as CASSSGGEVGTQHF.

This clonotype was detected ten times or more. This sequence joins TRBV11-2 and TRBJ2-3, with 9 bases fitting TRBD2. There are 15 residues in the CDR3. The junction had 9 bases not matched to a gene; V was cut back by 2 bases and J by 9 bases. Germline-derived CDR1 and CDR2 are SGHAT and FQNNGV. In nucleotides, the CDR3 is TGTGCCAGCAGCTTACGGGCGGGGGGGGTCGGGACGCAGTATTTT. Translating it yields CASSLRAGGVGTQYF.

In its sample, this clonotype was seen many times. This chain connects TRBV5-6 to TRBJ1-2; D ambiguous. Germline CDR1 SGHDT, CDR2 YYEEEE. CDR3 length: 14 amino acids. Trimming took 5 bases from V and 5 from J, leaving 16 bases between them. CDR3 in DNA: TGTGCCAGCAGTACCACATCGTCGGATTATGGCTACACCTTC. Its translation: CASSTTSSDYGYTF.

This clonotype has at least ten counts. The V gene is TRBV7-2, the J gene TRBJ1-5, with D perhaps TRBD1 (5 bases). This CDR3 spans 15 amino acids. Germline values: CDR1 SGHTA, CDR2 FQGNSA. The V gene lost 1 base and the J gene lost 6 bases, with 13 bases spanning the gap. The CDR3 sequence: CASSLDPLGGQPQHF. The CDR3 region has the DNA TGTGCCAGCAGCTTAGATCCCCTGGGGGGTCAGCCCCAGCATTTT.

The chain carries TRBV6-1 and TRBJ2-6; TRBD2 is a possible D gene (5 bases). There are 15 residues in the CDR3. Germline V CDR1 and CDR2: MNHNS, SASEGT. The germline V and J ends were trimmed by 6 bases and 4 bases, with 13 bases remaining between them. In DNA form, the CDR3 reads TGTGCCAGCAGCCCCAGGAGGATAGGGGCCAACGTCCTGACTTTC. It specifies CASSPRRIGANVLTF.

This clonotype occurred many times. The V call is TRBV11-2, the J call TRBJ2-2; D assignment may be TRBD1 or TRBD2 (5 bases each). Germline CDR1 is SGHAT and CDR2 is FQNNGV. There are 14 residues in the CDR3. Between the trimmed V and J ends, which lost 5 bases and 4 bases, there was a span of 11 bases. For the CDR3, the DNA is TGTGCCAGCAGCCTTCAGGGAGCCACCGGGGAGCTGTTTTTT. Its translation: CASSLQGATGELFF. The entire variable domain, with the rest obtained from reference TRBV11-2 and TRBJ2-2, is as follows: EAGVAQSPRYKIIEKRQSVAFWCNPISGHATLYWYQQILGQGPKLLIQFQNNGVVDDSQLPKDRFSAERLKGVDSTLKIQPAKLEDSAVYLCASSLQGATGELFFGEGSRLTVL.